Listed here is a single T cell receptor beta chain. Its matching antigen is unknown. This entry belongs to a study of shared clonotypes between healthy human individuals. Study-wide points: Tissue TCR repertoires likely differ from these blood-only repertoires.

The naive CD8 fraction comprised CD45RO-negative cells positively selected for CCR7 and excluded terminally differentiated effector memory CD45RA+ cells. Profiled with immunoSEQ multiplex PCR; TCRdb holds only in-frame clones, not every one. Of about 2 million clones in the sample, approximately 94% were seen once. There are 12 residues in the CDR3. The germline V gene encodes CDR1 MNHEY and CDR2 SMNVEV (reference sequence). The V end lost 3 bases, the J end lost 0 bases, and 2 bases lay between the germline ends. This TCR came from a man in his late teens or twenties in good health. The gene calls are TRBV27 and TRBJ2-5; D gene uncertain. Sequencing was carried out using naive CD8+ T cells sorted from blood. The CDR3 DNA reads as TGTGCCAGCAGTTTTGACCAAGAGACCCAGTACTTC. Amino acid sequence: CASSFDQETQYF.